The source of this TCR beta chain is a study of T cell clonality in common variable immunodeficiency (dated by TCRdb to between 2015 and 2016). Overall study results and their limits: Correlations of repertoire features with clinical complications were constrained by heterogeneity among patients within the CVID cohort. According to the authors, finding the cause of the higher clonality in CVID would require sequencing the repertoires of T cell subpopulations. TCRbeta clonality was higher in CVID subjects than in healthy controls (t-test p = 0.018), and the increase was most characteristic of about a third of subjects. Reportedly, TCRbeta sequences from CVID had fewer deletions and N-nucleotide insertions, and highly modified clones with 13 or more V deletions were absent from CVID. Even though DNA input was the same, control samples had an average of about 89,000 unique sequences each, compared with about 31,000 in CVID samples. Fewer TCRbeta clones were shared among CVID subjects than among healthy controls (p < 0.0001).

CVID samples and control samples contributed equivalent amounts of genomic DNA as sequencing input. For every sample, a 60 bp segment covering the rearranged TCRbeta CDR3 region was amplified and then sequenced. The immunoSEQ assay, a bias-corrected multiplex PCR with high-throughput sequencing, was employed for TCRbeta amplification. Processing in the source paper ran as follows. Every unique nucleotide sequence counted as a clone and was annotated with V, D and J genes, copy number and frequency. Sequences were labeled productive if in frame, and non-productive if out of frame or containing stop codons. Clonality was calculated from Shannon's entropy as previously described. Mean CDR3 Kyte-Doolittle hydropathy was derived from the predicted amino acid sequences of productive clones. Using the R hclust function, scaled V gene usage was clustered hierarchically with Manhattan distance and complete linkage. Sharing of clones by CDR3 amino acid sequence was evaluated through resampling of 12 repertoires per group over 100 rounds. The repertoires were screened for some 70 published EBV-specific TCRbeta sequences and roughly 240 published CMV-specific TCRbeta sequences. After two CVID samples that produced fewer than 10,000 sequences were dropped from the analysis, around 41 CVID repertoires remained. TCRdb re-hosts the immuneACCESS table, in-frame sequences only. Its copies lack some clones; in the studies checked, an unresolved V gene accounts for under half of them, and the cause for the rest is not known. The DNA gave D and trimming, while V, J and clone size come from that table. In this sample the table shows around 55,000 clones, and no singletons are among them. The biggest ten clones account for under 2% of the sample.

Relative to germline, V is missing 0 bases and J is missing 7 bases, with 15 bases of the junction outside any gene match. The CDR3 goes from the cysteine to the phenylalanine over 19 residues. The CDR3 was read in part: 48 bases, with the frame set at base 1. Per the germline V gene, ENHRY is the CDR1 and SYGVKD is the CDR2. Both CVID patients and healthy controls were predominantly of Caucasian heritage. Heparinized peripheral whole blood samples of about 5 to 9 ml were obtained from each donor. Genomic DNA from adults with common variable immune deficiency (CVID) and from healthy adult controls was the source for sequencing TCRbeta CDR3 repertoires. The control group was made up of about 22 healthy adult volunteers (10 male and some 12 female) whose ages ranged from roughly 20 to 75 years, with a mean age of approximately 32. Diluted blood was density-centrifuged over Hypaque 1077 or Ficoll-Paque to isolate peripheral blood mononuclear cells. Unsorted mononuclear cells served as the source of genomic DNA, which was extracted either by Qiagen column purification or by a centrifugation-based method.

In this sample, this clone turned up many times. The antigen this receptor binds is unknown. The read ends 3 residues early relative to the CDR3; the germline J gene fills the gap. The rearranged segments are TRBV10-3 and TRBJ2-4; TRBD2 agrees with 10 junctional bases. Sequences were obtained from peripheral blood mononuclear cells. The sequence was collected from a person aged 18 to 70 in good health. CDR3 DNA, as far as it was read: TGTGCCATCAGTGAGTCGATGCTAGCGGGAGTTCTGGAAGGGAACATT. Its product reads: CAISESMLAGVLEGNI. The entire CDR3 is CAISESMLAGVLEGNIQYF.